This T cell receptor beta chain was sequenced in a study of blood T cell repertoires in COVID-19. V was cut by 1 base and J by 1 base, with 4 bases left in between. Germline V lookup: CDR1 SGHVS, CDR2 FNYEAQ. The CDR3 contains 13 residues. This clone turned up a few times. Assay used: immunoSEQ multiplex PCR; TCRdb lists only in-frame clones, some missing. Here the sample spans a few hundred thousand clones, about 82% being singletons. The TCR originated in a woman aged 45-65 years with active or convalescent COVID-19. V gene TRBV7-6 combines with J gene TRBJ2-5, with unresolved D. The sample taken for sequencing was peripheral blood. CDR3 sequence reads: CASSLGLQETQYF. Written as DNA, the CDR3 is TGTGCCAGCAGCTTAGGACTCCAAGAGACCCAGTACTTC.